This T cell receptor beta chain was captured by sequencing in a study of beta chain features in type 1 diabetes. As to this clone: Antigen unknown.

Study observations and caveats: For patients, the naive, central memory and Treg TCRB repertoires appeared more alike than for healthy donors. Significant though moderate, a shortening of TCRB CDR3s appeared in all four CD4+ subsets of Type 1 diabetes patients.

Expressed TCRB transcripts were sequenced after all isolated RNA was converted to cDNA. Only in-frame clones appear in the TCRdb table, and some are missing; sequencing was by immunoSEQ multiplex PCR. The table records hundreds of thousands of clones, 10% to 15% of them present only once. This CDR3 is 10 amino acids long. Germline CDR1 is MNHEY and CDR2 is SVGAGI. V was pared by 9 bases and J by 5 bases, with 7 bases between. Sequenced: naive CD4+ T cells from blood. This TCR was recovered from a woman in her late teens or twenties with type 1 diabetes. The chain has TRBV6-5 and TRBJ2-5; TRBD1 might be the D (6 bases). CDR3 sequence reads: CASRGETQYF. CDR3 DNA: TGTGCCAGTAGGGGGGAGACCCAGTACTTC.